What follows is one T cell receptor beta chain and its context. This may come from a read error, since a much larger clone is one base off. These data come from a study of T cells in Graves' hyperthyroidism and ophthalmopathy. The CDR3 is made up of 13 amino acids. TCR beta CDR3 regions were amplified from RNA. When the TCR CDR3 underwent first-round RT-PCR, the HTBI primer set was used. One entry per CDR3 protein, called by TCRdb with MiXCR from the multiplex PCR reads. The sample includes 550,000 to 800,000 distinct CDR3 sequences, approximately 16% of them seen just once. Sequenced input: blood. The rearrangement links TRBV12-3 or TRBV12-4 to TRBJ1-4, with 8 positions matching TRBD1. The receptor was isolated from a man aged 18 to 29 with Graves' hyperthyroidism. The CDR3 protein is CASRRDRNEKLLF. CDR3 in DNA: TGTGCCAGCAGACGGGACAGGAATGAAAAACTGCTTTTT.